The rows below give T cell receptor beta chains drawn from one sample of a study of T-cell memory formation after mild COVID-19. TCRdb reanalysed the 5' RACE reads using MiXCR and keeps one entry per CDR3 protein. The sample consists of 250,000 to 300,000 distinct CDR3 sequences, approximately 8.4% of them appearing once. The material sequenced was PBMCs or a T cell subset sorted from them (not recorded which). These receptors were obtained from a man in his late teens or twenties who had mild COVID-19 (a few samples of this study predate the infection). Cell type and time point are not known. CDR3s include the opening cysteine and the closing phenylalanine or tryptophan. Each record gives: V gene, J gene, CDR3 protein.

V gene: TRBV6-5; J gene: TRBJ2-5; CDR3 protein: CASSHIWTPEVETQYF
V gene: TRBV7-3; J gene: TRBJ2-2; CDR3 protein: CASSPRQTGELFF
V gene: TRBV30; J gene: TRBJ1-5; CDR3 protein: CAASGGANQPQHF
V gene: TRBV20-1; J gene: TRBJ2-5; CDR3 protein: CSARDEGRDGTQYF
V gene: TRBV3-1; J gene: TRBJ2-5; CDR3 protein: CASRGYGAFETQYF
V gene: TRBV12-3/TRBV12-4; J gene: TRBJ1-4; CDR3 protein: CASSFTVATNEKLFF
V gene: TRBV5-1; J gene: TRBJ2-2; CDR3 protein: CASSLLQGSGGELFF
V gene: TRBV4-1; J gene: TRBJ1-5; CDR3 protein: CASSQDSGGSQPQHF
V gene: TRBV19; J gene: TRBJ1-5; CDR3 protein: CASSTPGPPHQPQHF
V gene: TRBV5-6; J gene: TRBJ1-1; CDR3 protein: CASSWGQTEAFF
V gene: TRBV10-3; J gene: TRBJ1-2; CDR3 protein: CAISESFVQNYGYTF
V gene: TRBV5-1; J gene: TRBJ2-7; CDR3 protein: CASSRTGQSSYEQYF
V gene: TRBV7-9; J gene: TRBJ2-7; CDR3 protein: CASSLAAGEPREQYF
V gene: TRBV14; J gene: TRBJ2-7; CDR3 protein: CASSQVPYEQYF